One and the same sample provided the 17 T cell receptor beta chains below, sequenced in a study of T cells expressing NK-cell markers. TCRdb re-called the 5' RACE reads; one entry per CDR3 protein, DNA not given. This table holds 200,000 to 300,000 distinct CDR3 sequences. The sequenced material came from blood T cells: a sorted CD56 or NKG2C T cell subset, CD4+ or CD8+ T cells, or bulk PBMC T cells (not recorded which). These receptors were obtained from a young man in good health.

This rearrangement joins TRBV12-5 to TRBJ1-5; TCRdb lists TRBD1, though no DNA is available to test this call. Per the germline V gene, CDR1 is LGHNT and CDR2 is FRNRAP. The CDR3 sequence is 15 residues long. CDR3 residues: CASGSGQYKAQPQHF.

This chain joins TRBV5-1 and TRBJ1-1; as DNA is missing, the TRBD1 call by TCRdb cannot be tested. The CDR3 covers 17 residues. Germline V CDR1 and CDR2: SGHRS, YFSETQ. CDR3 residues: CASSLRMGGHSNTEAFF.

V gene TRBV23-1 combines with J gene TRBJ2-4. TRBV23-1 has ORF status, its function being uncertain. This CDR3 spans 15 amino acids. This CDR3 reads CASSQTPRAKNIQYF.

The chain couples TRBV12-3 or TRBV12-4 to TRBJ2-3; there is no DNA to check the TCRdb D call of TRBD1. The CDR3 sequence is 14 residues long. CDR3 amino acids: CASSLAGASEEQYF.

The chain uses TRBV9 and TRBJ2-3. The CDR3 totals 17 residues. Germline CDR1 reads SGDLS; CDR2 reads YYNGEE. CDR3 sequence reads: CASSVGILRVQNSALYF.

The V gene is TRBV20-1, the J gene TRBJ2-1. The CDR3 length is 14 residues. Looked up from germline, CDR1 is DFQATT and CDR2 is SNEGSKA (reference sequence). Here the CDR3 reads CSARIRPGGNEQFF.

This sequence joins TRBV20-1 and TRBJ2-4; TCRdb outputs TRBD1, but without DNA this stays unchecked. Germline CDR1 and CDR2: DFQATT and SNEGSKA (reference sequence). The CDR3 extends over 13 amino acids. CDR3 region: CSARDGGVNIQYF.

The V call is TRBV29-1, the J call TRBJ2-1. Germline V gene data show CDR1 as SQVTM and CDR2 as ANQGSEA. The CDR3 is made up of 12 amino acids. The CDR3 is CSVQRMNNEQFF.

V usage is TRBV7-3 and J usage is TRBJ2-7; the TCRdb call, TRBD1, lacks DNA for checking. CDR1 SGHTA and CDR2 FQGTGA come from the germline V gene. The CDR3 runs to 13 residues. CDR3: CASSAIRGYEQYF.

The V gene is TRBV10-3, the J gene TRBJ2-7; TCRdb gives TRBD2 as the D gene, but with no DNA this cannot be confirmed. The germline V gene has CDR1 ENHRY and CDR2 SYGVKD. The CDR3 length is 14 residues. CDR3 sequence: CAISDSSAGYEQYF.

The chain is built from TRBV20-1 and TRBJ2-1; without DNA, the TCRdb call of TRBD2 cannot be checked. The CDR3 has 14 amino acids. Looked up from germline, CDR1 is DFQATT and CDR2 is SNEGSKA (reference sequence). CDR3 protein: CSASSSGILDEQFF.

The chain uses TRBV20-1 and TRBJ2-7; the TCRdb call, TRBD1, lacks DNA for checking. The germline V gene encodes CDR1 DFQATT and CDR2 SNEGSKA (reference sequence). This CDR3 comprises 14 residues. CDR3: CSSLSARTPYEQYF.

This sequence joins TRBV6-1 and TRBJ2-3; TCRdb picks TRBD1, but there is no DNA to check that call. Per the germline V gene, CDR1 is MNHNS and CDR2 is SASEGT. The CDR3 contains 16 residues. This chain's CDR3 is CASSHKTGSRTDTQYF.

The rearrangement uses TRBV29-1 and TRBJ1-2; TCRdb outputs TRBD1, but without DNA this stays unchecked. Germline CDR1 is SQVTM and CDR2 is ANQGSEA. The CDR3 length is 14 residues. The CDR3: CSVWDRGLNYGYTF. Looking up the rest from reference TRBV29-1 and TRBJ1-2 gives the full variable domain: SAVISQKPSRDICQRGTSLTIQCQVDSQVTMMFWYRQQPGQSLTLIATANQGSEATYESGFVIDKFPISRPNLTFSTLTVSNMSPEDSSIYLCSVWDRGLNYGYTFGSGTRLTVV.

The chain has TRBV20-1 and TRBJ1-5. Per the germline V gene, CDR1 is DFQATT and CDR2 is SNEGSKA (reference sequence). This CDR3 comprises 13 residues. The CDR3 here is CSALVEGNQPQHF.

The chain employs TRBV7-9 and TRBJ2-5. This CDR3 is built from 14 residues. Per the germline V gene, CDR1 is SEHNR and CDR2 is FQNEAQ (reference sequence). CDR3: CASSLAESAETQYF. The variable domain in full, with the rest retrieved from reference TRBV7-9 and TRBJ2-5, is DTGVSQNPRHKITKRGQNVTFRCDPISEHNRLYWYRQTLGQGPEFLTYFQNEAQLEKSRLLSDRFSAERPKGSFSTLEIQRTEQGDSAMYLCASSLAESAETQYFGPGTRLLVL.

The chain recombines TRBV7-9 with TRBJ1-1. Germline CDR1 and CDR2: SEHNR and FQNEAQ (reference sequence). The CDR3 has 14 residues. CDR3 in amino acids: CASSQRFGDTEAFF.